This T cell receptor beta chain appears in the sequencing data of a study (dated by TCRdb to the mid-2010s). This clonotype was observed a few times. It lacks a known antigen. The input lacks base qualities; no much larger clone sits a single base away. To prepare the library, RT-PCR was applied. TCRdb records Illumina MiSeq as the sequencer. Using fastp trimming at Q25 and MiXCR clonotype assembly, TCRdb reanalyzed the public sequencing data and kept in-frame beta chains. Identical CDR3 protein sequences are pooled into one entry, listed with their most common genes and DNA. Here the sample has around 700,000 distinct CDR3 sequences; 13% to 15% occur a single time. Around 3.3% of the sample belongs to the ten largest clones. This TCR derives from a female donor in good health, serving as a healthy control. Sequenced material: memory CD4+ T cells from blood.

The CDR3 reads as follows: CSARDRRQAYEQYF. The sequenced DNA is TGCAGTGCTAGGGACAGACGACAAGCCTACGAGCAGTACTTC. The chain employs TRBV20-1 and TRBJ2-7; a weak D assignment points to TRBD1 (6 bases agree). Trimming takes 3 bases from V and 2 bases from J, and the germline ends sit 14 bases apart. The CDR3 runs 14 amino acids, cysteine and phenylalanine included. The CDR3 DNA has 42 bases and is translated from base 1. From the germline V gene (reference sequence), CDR1 is DFQATT and CDR2 is SNEGSKA.